The clone carrying this T cell receptor (beta chain) was recorded many times. Its antigen is unidentified. The entry originates in a study of CD8+CD57+ T cells in acquired aplastic anemia. Study findings and constraints: Sharing between patients and controls was observed for twenty-nine CD8+ CDR3 sequences.

V gave up 2 bases and J gave up 4 bases, with 11 bases separating them. CDR1 is MNHEY, CDR2 SVGAGI, per germline. The CDR3 has 14 residues. Genomic DNA served as template for TCR beta VDJ and CDR3 profiling. A single record per CDR3 protein comes from TCRdb applying MiXCR to the reads. The top ten clones hold around 42% of a sample with under 200,000 distinct CDR3 sequences, 64% of them seen once. This chain uses TRBV6-5 with TRBJ2-5; the D is unclear. The sequencing input was sorted CD4+, CD8+, or CD8+CD57+ T cells (not recorded which) from PBMCs. The sequence was obtained from a human donor with severe aplastic anemia or a healthy control (not recorded which). The CDR3 bases are TGTGCCAGCAGTTACGAACCGGCCTCAGAGACCCAGTACTTC. Encoded protein: CASSYEPASETQYF.